A single sample is the source of the 3 T cell receptor beta chains below, sequenced in a study of neoadjuvant anti-PD-1 for oral cavity cancer (dated by TCRdb to the early 2020s). The time point label for this specimen denotes: after neoadjuvant nivolumab, at surgical resection. The method behind the library was the immunoSEQ multiplex PCR assay. What TCRdb holds here is the immuneACCESS table cut down to in-frame rearrangements. Part of the clones is not present; checked against another copy, under half of the missing clones reflect an unresolved V gene, and the others are unexplained. The sample has about 14,000 clones on record, 71% of them singletons. The ten largest account for just under 3% of the sample. Sequencing used PBMCs, obtained after nivolumab (anti-PD-1) treatment. All receptors derive from a person aged 35 to 85 with oral cavity squamous cell carcinoma.

The chain has TRBV29-1 and TRBJ1-1; no clear D gene. The CDR3 covers 14 residues. Germline V gene sequence: CDR1 SQVTM, CDR2 ANQGSEA. Trimming stripped 3 bases from V and 2 bases from J, with 13 bases between. The CDR3 sequence is CSVDPNVGNTEAFF. In nucleotides, the CDR3 is TGCAGCGTTGACCCCAACGTAGGAAACACTGAAGCTTTCTTT.

This clone is a singleton in its sample. The chain combines TRBV5-1 with TRBJ2-5; D is undetermined. Trimming removed 3 bases at V and 5 bases at J, with 11 bases between. Germline V gene lookup returns CDR1 SGHRS and CDR2 YFSETQ. The CDR3 runs 13 residues. This chain's CDR3 is CASSWDQAETQYF. In DNA, the CDR3 is TGCGCCAGCAGCTGGGATCAGGCGGAGACCCAGTACTTC.

The chain links TRBV11-2 to TRBJ2-1; 8 nucleotides line up with TRBD2. CDR3 length: 13 residues. Germline lookup yields CDR1 SGHAT and CDR2 FQNNGV. Trimming at V came to 4 bases and at J to 7 bases, leaving 3 bases not matched to a gene. The CDR3 reads CASSSAGGNEQFF. For the CDR3, the DNA is TGTGCCAGCAGCTCGGCGGGAGGTAATGAGCAGTTCTTC.